What follows are 14 T cell receptor beta chains derived from one specimen sequenced in a study of Graves' ophthalmopathy and Graves' hyperthyroidism. The study amplified TCR beta CDR3 regions using RNA transcripts. After a first-round RT-PCR with HTBI primers, a second-round multiplex PCR was run. TCRdb re-analysed the multiplex PCR reads in MiXCR, keeping a single row per CDR3 protein. The sample contains almost 750,000 distinct CDR3 sequences, roughly 40% of which appear only once. The sample consisted of peripheral blood. The receptors originated from an adult man with Graves' ophthalmopathy.

The chain recombines TRBV10-3 with TRBJ1-2; 7 positions agree with TRBD1. The germline V gene has CDR1 ENHRY and CDR2 SYGVKD. The CDR3 contains 10 residues. CDR3 sequence reads: CETGDYGYTF. Written as DNA, the CDR3 is TGTGAAACAGGGGACTATGGCTACACCTTC.

As regards this clonotype: One junction end does not reproduce the germline sequence, and a read error may be involved. The chain links TRBV7-9 to TRBJ1-2; TRBD1 agrees at 8 bases. Germline assignment: CDR1 SEHNR and CDR2 FQNEAQ (reference sequence). CDR3 length equals 14 residues. The CDR3 region has the DNA TGTGTCAGCAGCTTACTCACAGGGGGTTATGGCTACACCTTC. Translation: CVSSLLTGGYGYTF.

This clonotype was seen many times. The chain is built from TRBV5-8 and TRBJ2-7, with D perhaps matching TRBD1 (6 bases). V lost 1 base, J lost 2 bases, and 13 bases lay in between. Germline-derived CDR1 and CDR2 are SGHTS and YDEGEE. This CDR3 has 15 residues. The CDR3 region is CASSLTGTLAYEQYF. CDR3 DNA: TGTGCCAGCAGCTTGACTGGGACACTAGCCTACGAGCAGTACTTC.

The J gene is TRBJ2-1, the V gene TRBV2; D is perhaps TRBD2 (5 bases). V dropped 6 bases and J dropped 0 bases, with 9 bases sitting between them. The germline CDR1 and CDR2 sequences are SNHLY and FYNNEI. The CDR3 extends over 14 amino acids. The CDR3: CASSLGSSYNEQFF. The CDR3 DNA follows: TGTGCCAGCAGCTTAGGGAGCTCCTACAATGAGCAGTTCTTC. The full variable domain, with the rest looked up from reference TRBV2 and TRBJ2-1, is EPEVTQTPSHQVTQMGQEVILRCVPISNHLYFYWYRQILGQKVEFLVSFYNNEISEKSEIFDDQFSVERPDGSNFTLKIRSTKLEDSAMYFCASSLGSSYNEQFFGPGTRLTVL.

The rearrangement uses TRBV10-3 and TRBJ1-6, with a tentative D call TRBD1 (6 bases). CDR1 ENHRY and CDR2 SYGVKD come from the germline V gene. V lost 10 bases and J lost 9, with 25 bases in between. CDR3 length: 16 amino acids. This CDR3 is CASSGTGGPGSSPLHF. For the CDR3, the DNA is TGTGCCAGCAGCGGGACCGGGGGCCCTGGGAGTTCACCCCTCCACTTT.

This chain joins TRBV2 and TRBJ1-6, with D possibly matching TRBD1 (5 bases). The CDR3 is 14 residues long. Between the trimmed V and J ends, which lost 10 bases and 9 bases, there was a span of 19 bases. Germline V gene data show CDR1 as SNHLY and CDR2 as FYNNEI. This chain's CDR3 is CATSSGPEGSPLHF. In nucleotides, the CDR3 is TGTGCCACTTCCTCGGGACCGGAAGGTTCACCCCTCCACTTT.

This clonotype was seen at least ten times. The chain combines TRBV29-1 with TRBJ2-6, with D unclear. Trimming took 0 bases from V and 4 from J, leaving 16 bases between them. Germline CDR1 SQVTM, CDR2 ANQGSEA. The CDR3 sequence is 17 residues long. The CDR3 here is CSVEEFVAGAGANVLTF. The CDR3 nucleotides are TGCAGCGTTGAAGAGTTTGTGGCAGGTGCCGGGGCCAACGTCCTGACTTTC.

This chain links TRBV20-1 with TRBJ2-5; 7 bases line up with TRBD2. The V gene end was trimmed by 0 bases and the J gene end by 2 bases; junction bases not matched to a gene: 3. The CDR3 totals 14 residues. CDR1 and CDR2 from the germline V gene are DFQATT and SNEGSKA (reference sequence). The CDR3 DNA is TGCAGTGCTAGAGATGGGCGGGAGCAAGAGACCCAGTACTTC. This codes for CSARDGREQETQYF.

In its sample, this clonotype was seen a few times. V is TRBV7-9 and J is TRBJ2-2; D tentatively fits TRBD1 or TRBD2 (5 bases each). The germline V gene encodes CDR1 SEHNR and CDR2 FQNEAQ (reference sequence). The CDR3 is 15 residues long. V was shortened by 1 base and J by 4 bases, with 10 bases between the two germline ends. CDR3 sequence (DNA): TGTGCCAGCAGCTTAGGATCCGGGACCACCGGGGAGCTGTTTTTT. It translates to CASSLGSGTTGELFF.

The rearrangement uses TRBV20-1 and TRBJ2-7; no reliable D call. V lost 0 bases and J lost 3, with 12 bases in between. CDR3 length: 14 residues. Per germline, CDR1 DFQATT and CDR2 SNEGSKA (reference sequence). DNA for the CDR3: TGCAGTGCTAGAGATGTTGACGAATTCTACGAGCAGTACTTC. It codes for CSARDVDEFYEQYF.

V is TRBV29-1 and J is TRBJ2-7; 9 bases line up with TRBD1. Germline V gene lookup returns CDR1 SQVTM and CDR2 ANQGSEA. The CDR3 covers 14 residues. With V trimmed by 6 bases and J by 0 bases, 6 bases remained unmatched. As DNA, the CDR3 is TGCAGCGTGGCCAGGACAGGGGACTCCTACGAGCAGTACTTC. Its translation: CSVARTGDSYEQYF.

This rearrangement joins TRBV14 to TRBJ1-1; perhaps TRBD1 as D (5 bases). From germline, CDR1 is SGHDN and CDR2 FVKESK. CDR3 size: 16 residues. V lost 0 bases and J lost 1, with 12 bases in between. In nucleotides, the CDR3 is TGTGCCAGCAGCCAAGATCCAGGGCCGAGGAACACTGAAGCTTTCTTT. It encodes CASSQDPGPRNTEAFF.

For this clonotype: With a much larger clone just one base away, this may be a read error. The chain carries TRBV15 and TRBJ2-2, with D perhaps matching TRBD1 (6 bases). The CDR3 has 15 residues. CDR1 and CDR2 (germline): LNHNV, YYDKDF (reference sequence). CDR3 sequence reads: CVTSSPLQGTGELFF. In DNA, the CDR3 is TGTGTCACCAGCAGCCCGTTACAGGGCACCGGGGAGCTGTTTTTT.

The chain carries TRBV7-6 and TRBJ1-6; TRBD1 matches at 9 bases. The V and J ends lost 5 bases and 9 bases, in that order; junction bases with no gene match: 11. CDR3 size: 16 residues. Germline CDR1 and CDR2: SGHVS and FNYEAQ. CDR3 region: CASSRLPGQGPSPLHF. CDR3 bases: TGTGCCAGCAGCCGACTTCCGGGACAGGGTCCTTCACCCCTCCACTTT.